The clone carrying this T cell receptor beta chain appeared a few times. The germline CDR1 and CDR2 sequences are LGHDT and YNNKEL (reference sequence). V lost 0 bases and J lost 10, with 11 bases in between. CDR3 length: 13 amino acids. TCRdb used MiXCR to reprocess the RT-PCR reads, holding one entry per CDR3 protein. The sample includes about 700,000 distinct CDR3 sequences, 11% to 15% of them seen just once. The origin of this receptor is a female donor in good health, serving as a healthy control. The chain carries TRBV3-1 and TRBJ2-3, with D possibly matching TRBD2 (6 bases). Sequenced: memory CD4+ T cells from blood. The CDR3 spells CASSQDRLVAQYF. The CDR3 DNA reads TGTGCCAGCAGCCAAGACCGACTAGTTGCGCAGTATTTT.